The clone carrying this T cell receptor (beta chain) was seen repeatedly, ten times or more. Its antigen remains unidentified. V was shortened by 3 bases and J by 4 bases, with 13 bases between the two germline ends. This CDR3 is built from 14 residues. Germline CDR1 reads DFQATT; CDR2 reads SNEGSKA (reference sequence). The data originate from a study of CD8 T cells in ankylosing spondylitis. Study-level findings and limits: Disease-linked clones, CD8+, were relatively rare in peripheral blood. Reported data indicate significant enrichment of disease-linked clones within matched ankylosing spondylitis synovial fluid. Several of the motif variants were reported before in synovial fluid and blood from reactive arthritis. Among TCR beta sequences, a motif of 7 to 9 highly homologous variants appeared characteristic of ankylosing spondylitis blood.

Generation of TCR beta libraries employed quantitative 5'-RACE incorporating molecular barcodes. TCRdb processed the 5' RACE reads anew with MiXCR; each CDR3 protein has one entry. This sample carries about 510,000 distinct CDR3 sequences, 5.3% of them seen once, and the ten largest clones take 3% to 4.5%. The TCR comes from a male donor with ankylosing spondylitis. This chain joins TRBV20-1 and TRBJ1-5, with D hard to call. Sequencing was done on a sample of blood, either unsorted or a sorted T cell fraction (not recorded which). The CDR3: CSASDNFENQPQHF. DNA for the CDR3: TGCAGTGCTAGTGACAATTTTGAAAATCAGCCCCAGCATTTT.